Sequencing of this T cell receptor beta chain was carried out in a study of PD-1 blockade in mismatch repair-deficient tumors. Germline V gene data show CDR1 as LNHDA and CDR2 as SQIVND (reference sequence). The CDR3 sequence is 15 residues long. Trimming cost V 6 bases and J 5 bases; bases outside gene matches: 6. This clone was counted a single time. The assay was immunoSEQ multiplex PCR, and TCRdb's table has in-frame clones only and misses some. The sample consists of 75,000 to 80,000 clones, roughly 80% of them appearing once. This chain uses TRBV19 with TRBJ1-5; 11 nucleotides match TRBD1. The receptor's source is an adult with mismatch repair-deficient cancer. This specimen was peripheral blood, taken 44 weeks after starting pembrolizumab. The CDR3 nucleotides read TGTGCCAGTAGCCGGGACAGGGGGAATGATCAGCCCCAGCATTTT. This sequence encodes CASSRDRGNDQPQHF.